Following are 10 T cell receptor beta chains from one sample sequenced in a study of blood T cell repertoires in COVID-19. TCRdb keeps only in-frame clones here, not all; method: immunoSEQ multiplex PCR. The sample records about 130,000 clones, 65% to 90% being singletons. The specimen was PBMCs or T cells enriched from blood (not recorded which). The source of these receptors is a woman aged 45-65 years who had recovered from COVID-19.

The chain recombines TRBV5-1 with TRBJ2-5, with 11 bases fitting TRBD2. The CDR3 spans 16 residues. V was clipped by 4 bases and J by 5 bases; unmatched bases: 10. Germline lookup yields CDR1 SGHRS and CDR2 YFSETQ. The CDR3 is CASSLIGASGGETQYF. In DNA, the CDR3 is TGCGCCAGCAGCCTCATCGGGGCTAGCGGGGGGGAGACCCAGTACTTC.

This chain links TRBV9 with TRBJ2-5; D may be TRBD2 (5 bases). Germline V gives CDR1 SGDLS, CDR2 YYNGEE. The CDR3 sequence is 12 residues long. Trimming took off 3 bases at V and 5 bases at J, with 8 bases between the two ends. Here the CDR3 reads CASSAGEETQYF. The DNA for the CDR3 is TGTGCCAGCAGCGCTGGGGAGGAGACCCAGTACTTC.

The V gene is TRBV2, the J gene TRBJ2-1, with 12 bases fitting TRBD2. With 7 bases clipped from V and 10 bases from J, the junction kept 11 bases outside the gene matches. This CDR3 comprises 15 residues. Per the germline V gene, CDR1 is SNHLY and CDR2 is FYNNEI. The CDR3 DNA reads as TGTGCCAGCAAGCCAGGACTAGCGGGGATAGGAGAGCAGTTCTTC. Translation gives CASKPGLAGIGEQFF.

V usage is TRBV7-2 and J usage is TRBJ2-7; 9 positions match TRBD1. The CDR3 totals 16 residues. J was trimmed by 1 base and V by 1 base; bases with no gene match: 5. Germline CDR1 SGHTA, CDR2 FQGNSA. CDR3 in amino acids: CASSLGPGQGSYEQYF. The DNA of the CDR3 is TGTGCCAGCAGCTTAGGGCCGGGACAGGGTTCCTACGAGCAGTACTTC.

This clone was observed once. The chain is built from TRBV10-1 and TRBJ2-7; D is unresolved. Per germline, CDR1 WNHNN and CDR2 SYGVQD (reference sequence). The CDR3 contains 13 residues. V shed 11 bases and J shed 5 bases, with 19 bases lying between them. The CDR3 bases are TGCGCCTCAGCCCAAGGTCCGGGTGACGAGCAGTACTTC. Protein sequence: CASAQGPGDEQYF.

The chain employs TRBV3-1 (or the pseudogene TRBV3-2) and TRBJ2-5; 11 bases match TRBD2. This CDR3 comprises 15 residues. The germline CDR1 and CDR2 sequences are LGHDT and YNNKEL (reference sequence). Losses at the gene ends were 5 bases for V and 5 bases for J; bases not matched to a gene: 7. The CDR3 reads CASSFTSGSGETQYF. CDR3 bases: TGTGCCAGCAGCTTCACTAGCGGGAGCGGGGAGACCCAGTACTTC.

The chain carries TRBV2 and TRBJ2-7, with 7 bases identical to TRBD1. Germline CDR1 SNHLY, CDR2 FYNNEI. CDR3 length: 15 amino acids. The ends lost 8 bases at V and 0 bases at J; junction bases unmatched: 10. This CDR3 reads CASLRPRDSSYEQYF. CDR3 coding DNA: TGTGCCAGCCTTAGACCCCGGGACAGCTCCTACGAGCAGTACTTC.

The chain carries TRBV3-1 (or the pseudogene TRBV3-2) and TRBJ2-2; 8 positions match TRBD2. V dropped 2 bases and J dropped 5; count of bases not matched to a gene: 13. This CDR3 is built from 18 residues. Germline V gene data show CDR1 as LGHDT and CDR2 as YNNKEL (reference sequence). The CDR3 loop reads CASSQFEAGVRLTGELFF. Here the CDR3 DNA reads TGTGCCAGCAGCCAATTTGAAGCGGGGGTTCGCCTTACCGGGGAGCTGTTTTTT.

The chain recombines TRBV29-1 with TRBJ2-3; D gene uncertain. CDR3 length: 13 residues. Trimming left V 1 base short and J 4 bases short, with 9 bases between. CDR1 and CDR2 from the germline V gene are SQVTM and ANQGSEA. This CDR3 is CSVEVSAADTQYF. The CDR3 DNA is TGCAGCGTTGAAGTAAGCGCGGCAGATACGCAGTATTTT.

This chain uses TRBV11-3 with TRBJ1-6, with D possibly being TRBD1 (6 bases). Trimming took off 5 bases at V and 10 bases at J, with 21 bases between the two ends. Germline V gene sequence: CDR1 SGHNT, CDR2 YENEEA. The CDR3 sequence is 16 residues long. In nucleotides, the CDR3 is TGTGCCAGCAGCCCACAGGGACGCCTATTCGGATCACCCCTCCACTTT. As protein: CASSPQGRLFGSPLHF. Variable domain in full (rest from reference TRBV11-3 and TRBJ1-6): EAGVVQSPRYKIIEKKQPVAFWCNPISGHNTLYWYLQNLGQGPELLIRYENEEAVDDSQLPKDRFSAERLKGVDSTLKIQPAELGDSAVYLCASSPQGRLFGSPLHFGNGTRLTVT.